Listed below are T cell receptor beta chains from one sample, sequenced in a study of T cells after yellow fever vaccination. Each CDR3 protein gets one entry after TCRdb re-called the 5' RACE reads with MiXCR. Of some 9,300 distinct CDR3 sequences in the sample, 4% to 5.5% are singletons; the top ten hold about 1.5%. This material consisted of PBMCs, either bulk or a sorted T-cell subset (CD4+, CD8+, memory, or dextramer-sorted; not recorded which), taken about 2 weeks after the first yellow fever vaccination. These TCRs come from a man younger than 35 who received the YFV17D yellow fever vaccine. The CDR3 runs from the conserved cysteine through the conserved F or W. D genes are given only for firm matches. Clone sizes are given selectively: once, few, many, or a class where the clone is expanded.

j_gene: TRBJ2-3
v_gene: TRBV5-4
abundance: medium-sized
d_gene: NA
CDR3aa: CASSPPDSPPSTDTQYF
CDR3nt: TGTGCCAGCAGCCCCCCCGACAGCCCCCCTAGCACAGATACGCAGTATTTT

j_gene: TRBJ1-2
v_gene: TRBV27
abundance: many
d_gene: TRBD1
CDR3aa: CASSLSGTGVWSNYGYTF
CDR3nt: TGTGCCAGCAGTTTATCCGGGACAGGGGTTTGGTCTAACTATGGCTACACCTTC

j_gene: TRBJ1-2
v_gene: TRBV6-5
abundance: many
d_gene: TRBD1
CDR3aa: CASSKPGQGVYGYTF
CDR3nt: TGTGCCAGCAGCAAACCGGGACAGGGCGTCTATGGCTACACCTTC

j_gene: TRBJ1-5
v_gene: TRBV7-2
abundance: many
d_gene: NA
CDR3aa: CASSPRTAYNQPQHF
CDR3nt: TGTGCCAGCAGCCCAAGGACAGCCTACAATCAGCCCCAGCATTTT

j_gene: TRBJ2-1
v_gene: TRBV7-2
abundance: many
d_gene: NA
CDR3aa: CASSPPGAGYEQFF
CDR3nt: TGTGCCAGCAGCCCCCCGGGGGCGGGCTATGAGCAGTTCTTC

j_gene: TRBJ2-4
v_gene: TRBV5-1
abundance: medium-sized
d_gene: TRBD1
CDR3aa: CATRDSGNIQYF
CDR3nt: TGCGCCACTCGGGACAGTGGGAACATTCAGTACTTC

j_gene: TRBJ2-5
v_gene: TRBV7-2
abundance: many
d_gene: NA
CDR3aa: CASSPQGTQYF
CDR3nt: TGTGCCAGCAGCCCTCAGGGGACCCAGTACTTC

j_gene: TRBJ2-7
v_gene: TRBV3-1
abundance: many
d_gene: NA
CDR3aa: CASSQSSYEQYF
CDR3nt: TGTGCCAGCAGCCAAAGCTCGTACGAGCAGTACTTC

j_gene: TRBJ1-2
v_gene: TRBV30
abundance: many
d_gene: NA
CDR3aa: CAGETGRRRYGYTF
CDR3nt: TGTGCCGGGGAAACAGGGCGAAGGCGCTATGGCTACACCTTC

j_gene: TRBJ1-2
v_gene: TRBV7-2
abundance: many
d_gene: NA
CDR3aa: CASSLMAAGNYGYTF
CDR3nt: TGTGCCAGCAGCTTAATGGCCGCTGGTAACTATGGCTACACCTTC

j_gene: TRBJ1-2
v_gene: TRBV5-5
abundance: NA
d_gene: NA
CDR3aa: CAMGPGHINYGYTF
CDR3nt: TGTGCCATGGGCCCGGGGCACATCAACTATGGCTACACCTTC